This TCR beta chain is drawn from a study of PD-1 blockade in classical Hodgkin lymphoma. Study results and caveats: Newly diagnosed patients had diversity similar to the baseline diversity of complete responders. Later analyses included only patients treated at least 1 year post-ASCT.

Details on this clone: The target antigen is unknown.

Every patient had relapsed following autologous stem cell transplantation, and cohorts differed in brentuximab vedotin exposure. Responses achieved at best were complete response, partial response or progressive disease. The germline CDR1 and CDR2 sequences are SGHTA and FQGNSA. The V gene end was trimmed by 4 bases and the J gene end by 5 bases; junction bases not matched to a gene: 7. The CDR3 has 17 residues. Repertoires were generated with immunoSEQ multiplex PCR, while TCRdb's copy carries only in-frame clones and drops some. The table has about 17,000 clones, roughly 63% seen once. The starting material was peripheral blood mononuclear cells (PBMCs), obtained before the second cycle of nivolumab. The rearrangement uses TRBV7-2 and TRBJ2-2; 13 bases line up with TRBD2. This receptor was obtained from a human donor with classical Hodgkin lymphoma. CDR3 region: CASSSLRTSGRTGELFF. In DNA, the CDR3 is TGTGCCAGCAGCTCGCTCCGGACTAGCGGGAGAACCGGGGAGCTGTTTTTT.